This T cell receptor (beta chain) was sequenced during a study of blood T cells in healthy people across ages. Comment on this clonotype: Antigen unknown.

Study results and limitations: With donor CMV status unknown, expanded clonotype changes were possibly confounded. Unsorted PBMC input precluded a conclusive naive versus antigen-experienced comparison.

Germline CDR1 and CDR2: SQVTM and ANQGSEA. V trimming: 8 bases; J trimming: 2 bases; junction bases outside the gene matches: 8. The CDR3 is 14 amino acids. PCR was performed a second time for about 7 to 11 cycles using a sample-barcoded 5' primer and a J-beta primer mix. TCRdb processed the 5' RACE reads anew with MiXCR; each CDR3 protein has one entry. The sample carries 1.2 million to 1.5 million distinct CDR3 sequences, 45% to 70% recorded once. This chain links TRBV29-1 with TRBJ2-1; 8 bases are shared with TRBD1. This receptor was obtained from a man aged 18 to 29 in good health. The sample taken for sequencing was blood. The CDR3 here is CSSPTGDPYNEQFF. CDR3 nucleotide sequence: TGCAGCTCCCCGACAGGGGACCCCTACAATGAGCAGTTCTTC.